This is a list of T cell receptor beta chains from one sample in a study of post-analysis software for immune sequencing data. MiXCR, run by TCRdb on the PCR reads, gives a single entry per CDR3 protein. The sample has about 820,000 distinct CDR3 sequences; roughly 58% are singletons. What was sequenced was blood. These receptors were obtained from a girl aged 10-17 years with multiple sclerosis. The CDR3 runs from the conserved cysteine through the conserved F or W. A D gene is named only where the DNA matches it firmly. Rows give clone size only sometimes, using once, few, many, or a class for an expanded clone.

J gene	clone size	V gene	D gene	CDR3 DNA	CDR3 protein
TRBJ2-7	NA	TRBV7-2	NA	TGTGCCAGCAGCCCCCAGTTCCAGGGATATGGCTACGAGCAGTACTTC	CASSPQFQGYGYEQYF
TRBJ1-6	NA	TRBV4-2	NA	TGTGCCAGCAGCCGAGGACAGTATAATTCACCCCTCCACTTT	CASSRGQYNSPLHF
TRBJ2-5	few	TRBV7-9	NA	TGTGCCAGCAGCCCCGTGCCAACGTCGACCCAGTACTTC	CASSPVPTSTQYF
TRBJ2-5	NA	TRBV20-1	TRBD2	TGCAGTGCTAGAAAGCCTAGCGGGAGGATACAAGAGACCCAGTACTTC	CSARKPSGRIQETQYF
TRBJ2-1	NA	TRBV27	NA	TGTGCCAGCAGTTACAGTACAGGAGCTTACAATGAGCAGTTCTTC	CASSYSTGAYNEQFF
TRBJ2-5	NA	TRBV12-3/TRBV12-4	NA	TGTGCCAGCAGTTTAATACAGGCCAAGCAGTACTTC	CASSLIQAKQYF
TRBJ2-5	NA	TRBV19	TRBD1	TGTGCCAGTAGTATTGGACAGGGAAAGGTGGAGACCCAGTACTTC	CASSIGQGKVETQYF
TRBJ2-3	NA	TRBV11-2	NA	TGTGCCAGCAGCTTACCCAACTCCCTGAACACAGATACGCAGTATTTT	CASSLPNSLNTDTQYF
TRBJ2-5	NA	TRBV7-8	NA	TGTGCCAGCAGTGGGGGCGGGAGACAAGAGACCCAGTACTTC	CASSGGGRQETQYF
TRBJ1-2	NA	TRBV12-3/TRBV12-4	NA	TGTGCCAGCACTTTGGGACCGAGCTATTATGGCTACACCTTC	CASTLGPSYYGYTF
TRBJ2-7	few	TRBV12-3/TRBV12-4	NA	TGTGCCAGCAGTTTGACGTCCGAGCAGTACTTC	CASSLTSEQYF
TRBJ1-2	NA	TRBV10-3	TRBD1	TGTGCCATCAGGCCTCCGACAGGGTATAACTATGGCTACACCTTC	CAIRPPTGYNYGYTF
TRBJ2-3	NA	TRBV7-3	TRBD1	TGTGCCAGCAGCTTAAGCCGACAGGGGGCAGATACGCAGTATTTT	CASSLSRQGADTQYF
TRBJ1-6	NA	TRBV7-2	NA	TGTACCAGCAGCTTAGCGCGAGGGGCGCGTAATTCACCCCTCCACTTT	CTSSLARGARNSPLHF
TRBJ1-2	NA	TRBV7-8	NA	TGTGCCAGCAGCCCGGGGCAGAGATTCTATGGCTACACCTTC	CASSPGQRFYGYTF
TRBJ2-5	NA	TRBV11-2	TRBD2	TGTGCCAGCAGCTTAGAAGGTTTAGGTCTAGCGGGGATCCGCCGGGAGACCCAGTACTTC	CASSLEGLGLAGIRRETQYF
TRBJ2-7	NA	TRBV6-5	TRBD2	TGTGCCAGCAGTAAACTAGCGGGATCGAACTACGAGCAGTACTTC	CASSKLAGSNYEQYF
TRBJ2-5	NA	TRBV9	NA	TGTGCCAGCAGTCACCCCAACGGACGGCAGGAGACCCAGTACTTC	CASSHPNGRQETQYF
TRBJ2-7	NA	TRBV7-3	TRBD2	TGTGCCAGCAGCCCCCTAGCGGGAGTCCCCTACGAGCAGTACTTC	CASSPLAGVPYEQYF
TRBJ2-1	few	TRBV10-3	TRBD1	TGTGCCATCAGTGACCAGGGACAGGGGCTGTACAATGAGCAGTTCTTC	CAISDQGQGLYNEQFF
TRBJ2-7	NA	TRBV20-1	NA	TGCAGTGCTAGAGGGGGGGACTGGCTCTACGAGCAGTACTTC	CSARGGDWLYEQYF
TRBJ2-3	few	TRBV29-1	TRBD1	TGCAGCGTTGAAGCCCCCGGGACAGGGGGGATTAGCACAGATACGCAGTATTTT	CSVEAPGTGGISTDTQYF
TRBJ2-1	few	TRBV3-1	TRBD2	TGTGCCAGCAGCCAAGTGGGGGGCCCCGCGGGGGGCAATGAGCAGTTCTTC	CASSQVGGPAGGNEQFF
TRBJ2-3	NA	TRBV7-2	TRBD2	TGTGCCAGCACCGCGGGAGGTGATACGCAGTATTTT	CASTAGGDTQYF
TRBJ2-3	NA	TRBV5-1	NA	TGTGCCAGCAGCCATCCGAGCACAGATACGCAGTATTTT	CASSHPSTDTQYF
TRBJ1-2	NA	TRBV20-1	TRBD1	TGCAGTGCTAGGGGTTTGACAGGGGGGTATGGCTACACCTTC	CSARGLTGGYGYTF
TRBJ2-6	few	TRBV5-1	NA	TGCGCCAGCAGCTTGAACAGACTTGGGGCCAACGTCCTGACTTTC	CASSLNRLGANVLTF